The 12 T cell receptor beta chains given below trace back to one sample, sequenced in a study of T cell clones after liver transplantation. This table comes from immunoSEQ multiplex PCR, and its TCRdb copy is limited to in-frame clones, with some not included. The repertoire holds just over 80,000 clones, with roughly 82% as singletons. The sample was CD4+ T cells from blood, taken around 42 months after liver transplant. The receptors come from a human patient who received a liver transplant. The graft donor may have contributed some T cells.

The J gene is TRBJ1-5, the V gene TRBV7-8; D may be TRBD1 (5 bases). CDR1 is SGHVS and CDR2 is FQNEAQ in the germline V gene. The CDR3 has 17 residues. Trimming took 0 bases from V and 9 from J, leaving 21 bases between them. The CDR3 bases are TGTGCCAGCAGCTTAGCGCTAGAGACGGGACTCGAATCGCCCCAGCATTTT. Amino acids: CASSLALETGLESPQHF.

CDR3 in amino acids: CASSAGAGQPQHF. The DNA of the CDR3 is TGTGCCAGTAGTGCCGGAGCCGGGCAGCCCCAGCATTTT. V gene TRBV19 combines with J gene TRBJ1-5; D is undetermined. Per the germline V gene, CDR1 is LNHDA and CDR2 is SQIVND (reference sequence). The CDR3 length is 13 residues. V was trimmed by 5 bases and J by 7 bases, leaving 12 bases between them. Using reference TRBV19 and TRBJ1-5 for the parts outside the CDR3, the full variable domain is DGGITQSPKYLFRKEGQNVTLSCEQNLNHDAMYWYRQDPGQGLRLIYYSQIVNDFQKGDIAEGYSVSREKKESFPLTVTSAQKNPTAFYLCASSAGAGQPQHFGDGTRLSIL.

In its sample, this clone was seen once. The CDR3 nucleotides read TGTGCCAGCAGCTCCGCCGGGAGCGGGAGACTCTACGAGCAGTACTTC. As protein: CASSSAGSGRLYEQYF. V is TRBV7-9 and J is TRBJ2-7, with 8 nucleotides matching TRBD2. CDR1 and CDR2 from the germline V gene are SEHNR and FQNEAQ (reference sequence). The CDR3 has 16 residues. J gave up 3 bases and V 4 bases, and 11 bases lay outside the gene matches.

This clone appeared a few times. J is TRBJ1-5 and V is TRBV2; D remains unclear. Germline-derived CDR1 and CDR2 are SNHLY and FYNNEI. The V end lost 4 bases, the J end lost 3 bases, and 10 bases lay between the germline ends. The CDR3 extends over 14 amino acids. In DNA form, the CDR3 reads TGTGCCAGCAGTGTCGGCAGACCCAATCAGCCCCAGCATTTT. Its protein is CASSVGRPNQPQHF. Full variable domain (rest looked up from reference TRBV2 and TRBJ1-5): EPEVTQTPSHQVTQMGQEVILRCVPISNHLYFYWYRQILGQKVEFLVSFYNNEISEKSEIFDDQFSVERPDGSNFTLKIRSTKLEDSAMYFCASSVGRPNQPQHFGDGTRLSIL.

The CDR3 spells CASSSGLAGGPLGTGELFF. The CDR3 DNA sequence: TGCGCCAGCAGCTCTGGACTAGCGGGAGGGCCTCTGGGCACCGGGGAGCTGTTTTTT. This chain uses TRBV5-1 with TRBJ2-2; the match to TRBD2 covers 15 bases. Unmatched junction bases numbered 10, after V lost 3 bases and J lost 4 bases. The V gene's germline CDR1 is SGHRS and CDR2 YFSETQ. The CDR3 has 19 residues.

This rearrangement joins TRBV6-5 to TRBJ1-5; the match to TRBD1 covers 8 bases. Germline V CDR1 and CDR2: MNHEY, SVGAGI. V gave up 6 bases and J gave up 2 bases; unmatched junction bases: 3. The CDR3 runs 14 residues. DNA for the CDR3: TGTGCCAGCAGCCTGGGACAGGGCAATCAGCCCCAGCATTTT. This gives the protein CASSLGQGNQPQHF.

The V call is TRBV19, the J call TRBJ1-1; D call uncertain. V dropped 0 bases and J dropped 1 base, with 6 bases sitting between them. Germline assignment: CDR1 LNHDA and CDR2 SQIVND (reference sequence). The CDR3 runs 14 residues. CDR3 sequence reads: CASSIDLANTEAFF. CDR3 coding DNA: TGTGCCAGTAGTATAGATCTAGCGAACACTGAAGCTTTCTTT.

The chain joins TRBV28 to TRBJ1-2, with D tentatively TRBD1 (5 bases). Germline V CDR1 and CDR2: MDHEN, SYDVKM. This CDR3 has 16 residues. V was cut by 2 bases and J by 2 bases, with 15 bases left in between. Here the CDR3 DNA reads TGTGCCAGCAGTTTAAGAGCCGGGACTGGGAACTATGGCTACACCTTC. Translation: CASSLRAGTGNYGYTF.

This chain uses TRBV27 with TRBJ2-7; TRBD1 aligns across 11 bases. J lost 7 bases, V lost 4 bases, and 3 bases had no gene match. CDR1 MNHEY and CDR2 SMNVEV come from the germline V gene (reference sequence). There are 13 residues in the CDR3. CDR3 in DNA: TGTGCCAGCAGTTCGGGACAGGGGGGGGAGCAGTACTTC. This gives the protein CASSSGQGGEQYF.

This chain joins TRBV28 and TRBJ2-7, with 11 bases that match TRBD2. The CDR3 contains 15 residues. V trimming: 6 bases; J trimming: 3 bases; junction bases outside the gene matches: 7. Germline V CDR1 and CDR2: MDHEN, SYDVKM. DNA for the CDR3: TGTGCCAGCAGGAGAACTAGCGGGAGAATCTACGAGCAGTACTTC. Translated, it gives CASRRTSGRIYEQYF.

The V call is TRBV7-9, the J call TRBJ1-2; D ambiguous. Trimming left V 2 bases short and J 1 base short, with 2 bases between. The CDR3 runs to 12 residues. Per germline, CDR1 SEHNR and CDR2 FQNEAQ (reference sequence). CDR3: CASSLLNYGYTF. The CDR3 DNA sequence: TGTGCCAGCAGCTTACTTAACTATGGCTACACCTTC.

The CDR3 region has the DNA TGTGCCAGCAGTCCACTCCTCTCTGCGGGAGATAGGACAGATACGCAGTATTTT. Translation: CASSPLLSAGDRTDTQYF. The chain has TRBV27 and TRBJ2-3; 7 bases are shared with TRBD2. V lost 5 bases to trimming and J lost 3 bases; unmatched junction nucleotides: 17. This CDR3 has 18 residues. Germline CDR1 and CDR2: MNHEY and SMNVEV (reference sequence).